This TCR beta chain was documented in a study of blood T cell repertoires in COVID-19. Overall study: T cells, B-cell-depleted T cells, or PBMCs provided the cDNA or gDNA that served as material.

This clone appeared a single time. The table came from immunoSEQ multiplex PCR; TCRdb's copy has only in-frame clones and leaves some out. The sample shows about 160,000 clones, more than 80% of them seen only once. With 2 bases removed from V and 4 bases from J, the gap between germline ends came to 8 bases. The CDR3 runs to 14 residues. The germline CDR1 and CDR2 sequences are MNHEY and SVGAGI. This receptor was taken from a human donor in a cohort sampled during active COVID-19. V and J are TRBV6-5 and TRBJ1-4; no clear D. Sequencing was performed on peripheral blood. The CDR3 coding sequence is TGTGCCAGCAGTTACGGTACAGTTAATGAAAAACTGTTTTTT. As protein: CASSYGTVNEKLFF.